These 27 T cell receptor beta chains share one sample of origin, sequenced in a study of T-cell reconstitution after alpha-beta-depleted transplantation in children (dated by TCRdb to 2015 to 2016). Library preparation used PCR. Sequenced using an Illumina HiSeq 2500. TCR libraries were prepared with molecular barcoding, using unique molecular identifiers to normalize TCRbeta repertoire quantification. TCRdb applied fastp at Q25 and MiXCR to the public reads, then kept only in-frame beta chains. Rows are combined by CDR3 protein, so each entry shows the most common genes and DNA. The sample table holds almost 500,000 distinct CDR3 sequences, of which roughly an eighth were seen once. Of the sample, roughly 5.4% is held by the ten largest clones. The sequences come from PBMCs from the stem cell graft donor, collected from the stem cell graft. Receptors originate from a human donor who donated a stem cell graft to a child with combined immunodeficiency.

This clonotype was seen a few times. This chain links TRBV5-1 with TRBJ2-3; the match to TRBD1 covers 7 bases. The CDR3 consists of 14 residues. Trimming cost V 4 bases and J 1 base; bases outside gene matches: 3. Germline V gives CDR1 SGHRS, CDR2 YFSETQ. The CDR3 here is CASSTDRGTDTQYF. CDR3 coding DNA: TGCGCCAGCAGCACCGACAGGGGCACAGATACGCAGTATTTT.

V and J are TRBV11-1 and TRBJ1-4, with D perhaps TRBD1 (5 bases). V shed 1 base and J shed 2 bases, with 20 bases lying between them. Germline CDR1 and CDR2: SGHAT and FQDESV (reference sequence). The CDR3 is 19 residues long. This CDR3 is CASSLGFGQGRATNEKLFF. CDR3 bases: TGTGCCAGCAGCTTAGGATTTGGTCAGGGTAGAGCGACTAATGAAAAACTGTTTTTT.

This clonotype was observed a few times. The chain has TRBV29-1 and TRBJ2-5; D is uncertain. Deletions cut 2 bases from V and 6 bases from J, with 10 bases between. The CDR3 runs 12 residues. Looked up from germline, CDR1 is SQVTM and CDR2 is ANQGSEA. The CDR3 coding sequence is TGCAGCGTTGAATTAGCTAGACAGACCCAGTACTTC. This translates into CSVELARQTQYF.

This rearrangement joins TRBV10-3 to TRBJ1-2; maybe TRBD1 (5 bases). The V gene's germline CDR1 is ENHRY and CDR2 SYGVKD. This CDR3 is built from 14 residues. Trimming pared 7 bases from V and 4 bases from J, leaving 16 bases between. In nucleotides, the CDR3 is TGTGCCATCAAAGGCGGGGGAGAAAGCTATGGCTACACCTTC. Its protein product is CAIKGGGESYGYTF.

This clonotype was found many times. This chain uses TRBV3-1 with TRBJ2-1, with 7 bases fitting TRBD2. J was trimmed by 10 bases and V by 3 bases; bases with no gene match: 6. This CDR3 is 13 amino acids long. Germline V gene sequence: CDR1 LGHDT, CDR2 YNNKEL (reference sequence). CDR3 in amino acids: CASSQVREGEQFF. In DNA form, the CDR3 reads TGTGCCAGCAGCCAGGTCAGGGAGGGAGAGCAGTTCTTC.

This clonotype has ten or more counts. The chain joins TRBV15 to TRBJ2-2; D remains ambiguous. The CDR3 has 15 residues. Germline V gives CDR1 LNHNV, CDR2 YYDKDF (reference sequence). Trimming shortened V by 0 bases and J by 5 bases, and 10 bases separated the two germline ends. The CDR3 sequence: CATSRDGPRTGELFF. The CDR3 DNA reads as TGTGCCACCAGCAGAGATGGTCCTCGAACCGGGGAGCTGTTTTTT.

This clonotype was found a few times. Here the CDR3 DNA reads TGTGCCAGCAGTTTTCCTGACAGGGGAAGGGGCTACGAGCAGTACTTC. Protein: CASSFPDRGRGYEQYF. The rearrangement joins TRBV12-3 or TRBV12-4 to TRBJ2-7, with 8 bases lining up with TRBD1. Losses at the gene ends were 3 bases for V and 3 bases for J; bases not matched to a gene: 10. This CDR3 region has 16 residues.

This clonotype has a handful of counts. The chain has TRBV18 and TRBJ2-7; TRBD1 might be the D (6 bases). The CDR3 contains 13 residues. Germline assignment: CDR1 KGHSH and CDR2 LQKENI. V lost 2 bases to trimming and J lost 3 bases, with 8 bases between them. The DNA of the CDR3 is TGTGCCAGCTCACCAGAACAGGGCTACGAGCAGTACTTC. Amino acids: CASSPEQGYEQYF.

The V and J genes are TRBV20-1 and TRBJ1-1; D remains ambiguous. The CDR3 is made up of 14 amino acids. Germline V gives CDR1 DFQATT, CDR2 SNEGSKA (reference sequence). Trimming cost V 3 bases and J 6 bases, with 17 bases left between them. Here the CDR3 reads CSASNRVGLAEAFF. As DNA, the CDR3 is TGCAGTGCTAGCAACCGGGTAGGTTTGGCTGAAGCTTTCTTT.

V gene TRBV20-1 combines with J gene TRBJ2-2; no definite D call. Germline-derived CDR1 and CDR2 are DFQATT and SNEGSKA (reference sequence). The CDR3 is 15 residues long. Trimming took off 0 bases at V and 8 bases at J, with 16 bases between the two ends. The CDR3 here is CSARDRRYPSGELFF. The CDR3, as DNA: TGCAGTGCTAGAGATCGACGCTACCCATCGGGGGAGCTGTTTTTT.

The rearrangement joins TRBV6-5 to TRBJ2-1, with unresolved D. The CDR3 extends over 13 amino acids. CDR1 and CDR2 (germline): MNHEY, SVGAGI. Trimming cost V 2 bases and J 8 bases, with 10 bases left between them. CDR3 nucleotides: TGTGCCAGCAGTTACGCTGGTCTCCATGAGCAGTTCTTC. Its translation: CASSYAGLHEQFF.

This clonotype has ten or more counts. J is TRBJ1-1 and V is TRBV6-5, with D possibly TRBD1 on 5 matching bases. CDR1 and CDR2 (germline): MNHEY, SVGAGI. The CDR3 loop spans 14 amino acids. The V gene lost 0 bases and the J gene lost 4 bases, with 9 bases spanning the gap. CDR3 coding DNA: TGTGCCAGCAGTTACTCAAGGGGAGGCACTGAAGCTTTCTTT. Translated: CASSYSRGGTEAFF.

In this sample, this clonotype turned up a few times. The CDR3 region has the DNA TGTGCCAGCAGTTTAGGGCCGGGACTAGCGGGGCGGGATACGCAGTATTTT. It is translated as CASSLGPGLAGRDTQYF. The chain has TRBV12-3 or TRBV12-4 and TRBJ2-3; 13 nucleotides match TRBD2. Trimming took 1 base from V and 6 from J; bases not matched to a gene: 7. The length of the CDR3 is 17 residues.

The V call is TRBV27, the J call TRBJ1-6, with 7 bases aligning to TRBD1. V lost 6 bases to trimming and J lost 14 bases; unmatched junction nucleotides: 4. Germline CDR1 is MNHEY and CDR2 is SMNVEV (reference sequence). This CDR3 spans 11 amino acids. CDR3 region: CASRQGSALHF. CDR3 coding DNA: TGTGCCAGCAGACAGGGGTCAGCCCTCCACTTT.

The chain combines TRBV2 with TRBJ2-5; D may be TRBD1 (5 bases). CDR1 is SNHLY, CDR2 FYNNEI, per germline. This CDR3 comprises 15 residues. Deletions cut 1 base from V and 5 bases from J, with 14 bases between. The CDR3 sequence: CASSEVQGGSETQYF. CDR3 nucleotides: TGTGCCAGCAGTGAAGTTCAGGGCGGATCGGAGACCCAGTACTTC.

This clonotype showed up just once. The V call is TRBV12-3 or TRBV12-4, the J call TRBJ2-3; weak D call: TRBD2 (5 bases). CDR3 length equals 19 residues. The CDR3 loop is CTFSPGLWALHRGPDTQYF. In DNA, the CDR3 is TGTACCTTCTCCCCTGGGCTTTGGGCGCTTCACCGAGGGCCAGATACGCAGTATTTT.

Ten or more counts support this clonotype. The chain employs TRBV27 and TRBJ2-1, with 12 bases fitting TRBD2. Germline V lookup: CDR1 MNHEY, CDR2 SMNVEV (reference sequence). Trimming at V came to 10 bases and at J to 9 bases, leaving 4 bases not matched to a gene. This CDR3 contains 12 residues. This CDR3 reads CAILAGGGEQFF. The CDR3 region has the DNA TGTGCCATCCTAGCGGGAGGGGGTGAGCAGTTCTTC.

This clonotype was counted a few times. This CDR3 reads CASSLEWRGNQETQYF. The CDR3 DNA is TGTGCCAGCAGCTTAGAGTGGCGGGGGAACCAAGAGACCCAGTACTTC. V gene TRBV7-2 combines with J gene TRBJ2-5, with 7 positions matching TRBD2. Losses at the gene ends were 1 base for V and 0 bases for J; bases not matched to a gene: 5. Germline V gene sequence: CDR1 SGHTA, CDR2 FQGNSA. CDR3 length equals 16 residues.

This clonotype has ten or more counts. As DNA, the CDR3 is TGTGCCAGCAGCTCGGGAATACACAATGAGCAGTTCTTC. This sequence encodes CASSSGIHNEQFF. The chain links TRBV7-2 to TRBJ2-1, with D possibly TRBD2 on 5 matching bases. The V gene's germline CDR1 is SGHTA and CDR2 FQGNSA. This CDR3 contains 13 residues. V shed 4 bases and J shed 5 bases, with 9 bases lying between them. The entire variable domain, with the rest obtained from reference TRBV7-2 and TRBJ2-1, is as follows: GAGVSQSPSNKVTEKGKDVELRCDPISGHTALYWYRQSLGQGLEFLIYFQGNSAPDKSGLPSDRFSAERTGGSVSTLTIQRTQQEDSAVYLCASSSGIHNEQFFGPGTRLTVL.

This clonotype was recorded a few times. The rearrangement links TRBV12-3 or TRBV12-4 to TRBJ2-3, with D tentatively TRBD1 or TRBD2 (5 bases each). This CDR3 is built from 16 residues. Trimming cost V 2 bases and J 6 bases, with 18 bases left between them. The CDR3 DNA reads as TGTGCCAGCAGTTTATGGTGGGACCAGACCTCCGATACGCAGTATTTT. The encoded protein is CASSLWWDQTSDTQYF.

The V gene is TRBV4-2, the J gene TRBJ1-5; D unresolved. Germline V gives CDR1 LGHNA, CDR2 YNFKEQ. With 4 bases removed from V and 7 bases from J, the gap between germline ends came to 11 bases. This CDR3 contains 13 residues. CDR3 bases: TGTGCCAGCAGCCCTGGATTAGGACAGCCCCAGCATTTT. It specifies CASSPGLGQPQHF.

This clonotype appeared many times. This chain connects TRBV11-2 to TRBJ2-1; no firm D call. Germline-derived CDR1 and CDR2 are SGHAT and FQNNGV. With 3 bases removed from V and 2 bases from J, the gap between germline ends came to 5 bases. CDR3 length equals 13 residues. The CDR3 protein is CASSFETYNEQFF. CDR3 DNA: TGTGCCAGCAGCTTTGAAACCTACAATGAGCAGTTCTTC. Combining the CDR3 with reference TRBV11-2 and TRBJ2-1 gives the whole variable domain EAGVAQSPRYKIIEKRQSVAFWCNPISGHATLYWYQQILGQGPKLLIQFQNNGVVDDSQLPKDRFSAERLKGVDSTLKIQPAKLEDSAVYLCASSFETYNEQFFGPGTRLTVL.

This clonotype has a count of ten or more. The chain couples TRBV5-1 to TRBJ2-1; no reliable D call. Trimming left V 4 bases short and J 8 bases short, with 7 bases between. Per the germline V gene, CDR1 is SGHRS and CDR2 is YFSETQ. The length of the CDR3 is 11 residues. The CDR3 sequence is CASSIADEQFF. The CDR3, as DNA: TGCGCCAGCAGCATAGCCGATGAGCAGTTCTTC.

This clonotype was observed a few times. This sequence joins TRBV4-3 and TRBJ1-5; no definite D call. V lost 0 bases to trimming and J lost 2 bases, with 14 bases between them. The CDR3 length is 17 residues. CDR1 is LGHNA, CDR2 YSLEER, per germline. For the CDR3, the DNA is TGCGCCAGCAGCCAAGATCCCATGTGGAATGGCAATCAGCCCCAGCATTTT. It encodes CASSQDPMWNGNQPQHF.

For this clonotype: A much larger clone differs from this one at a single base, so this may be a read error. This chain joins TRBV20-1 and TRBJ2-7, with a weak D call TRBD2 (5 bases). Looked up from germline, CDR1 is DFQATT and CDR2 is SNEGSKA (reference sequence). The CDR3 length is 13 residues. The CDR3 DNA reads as TGCAGTGCTAGTGGGGAGCTAGCCTACCAGCAGTACTTC. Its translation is CSASGELAYQQYF.

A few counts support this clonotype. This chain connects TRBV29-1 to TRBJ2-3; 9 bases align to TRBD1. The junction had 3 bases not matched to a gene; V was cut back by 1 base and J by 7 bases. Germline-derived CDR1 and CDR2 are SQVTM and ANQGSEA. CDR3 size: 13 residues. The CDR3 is CSVEGQGGNTQYF. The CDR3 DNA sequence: TGCAGCGTTGAAGGACAGGGGGGAAATACGCAGTATTTT.

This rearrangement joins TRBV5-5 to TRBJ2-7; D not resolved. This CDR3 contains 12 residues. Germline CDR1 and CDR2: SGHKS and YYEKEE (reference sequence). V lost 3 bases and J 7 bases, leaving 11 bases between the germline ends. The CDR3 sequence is CASSSSLGEQYF. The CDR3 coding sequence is TGTGCCAGCAGCTCCTCTTTGGGGGAGCAGTACTTC.